Listed here is a single TCR beta chain. Its antigen is still unknown. This record comes from a study of identical twins. Via MiXCR, TCRdb re-called the 5' RACE reads, giving one row per CDR3 protein. The table lists 450,000 to 650,000 distinct CDR3 sequences, roughly 15% of them singletons. The CDR3 totals 17 residues. The germline V gene has CDR1 KGHDR and CDR2 SFDVKD. V lost 4 bases and J lost 1; bases outside the gene matches: 8. Study outcomes and limitations: Conclusions leaned on cross-sectional statistical analysis and did not track the same donors over time.

This sample was also put to use in a study of yellow fever vaccine responses in identical twins.

This clonotype originated in a woman between 18 and 29 years old in good health. The chain uses TRBV24-1 and TRBJ2-3; 9 nucleotides line up with TRBD2. Sequencing was carried out using CD4+ T cells sorted from blood. The CDR3 DNA reads as TGTGCCACCAGTGACGACCTTAGCGGGAGTGGCACAGATACGCAGTATTTT. Amino acid sequence: CATSDDLSGSGTDTQYF.